Sequencing of this T cell receptor beta chain was carried out in a study of T cell repertoires in cytomegalovirus infection (dated by TCRdb to between 2018 and 2021). With regard to the full study: Because public TCR beta signatures pointed to carriage of CMV infection together with the matching HLA type, the HLA type of each donor mattered for the analysis. Overall study results and their limits: In both this cohort and an independent cohort of under 450 donors, the cumulative frequency of public TCR beta family members distinguished carriers of CMV infection plus the relevant HLA type. The ex vivo response was dominated by HLA-C-restricted CMV-specific TCR beta clonotypes, and the single most frequent clonotype in two of eight donors was supplied by these HLA-C-restricted clonotypes.

Sequencing took place on an Illumina HiSeq 1500. TCRdb reanalyzed the raw reads on its own, using fastp at Q25 for trimming and MiXCR for clone calling, and kept in-frame beta chains. Each entry merges the rows of one CDR3 protein and shows their most common DNA and genes. The table for this sample lists 500,000 or so distinct CDR3 sequences; 16% of them were counted only once. The ten largest account for about 24% of the sample. At the junction V is shortened by 1 base and J by 8 bases; bases outside the gene matches: 14. Per the germline V gene, MGHRA is the CDR1 and YSYEKL is the CDR2. The CDR3 spans 18 residues, from the cysteine through the phenylalanine. The DNA shown is the 54-base CDR3, in frame from base 1. In this sample, this clonotype turned up a few times. This clone's antigen is unknown. There are no base qualities to consult, and no much larger clone falls within one base.

The sequenced sample was CD8+ T cells from PBMCs. The sequence links TRBV4-1 to TRBJ2-1; 10 central nucleotides agree with TRBD2. The sequence derives from a human donor in good health (CMV status not recorded). Some clones in this sample may be carry-over from other donors' samples. The encoded CDR3 is CASSQGNPLAGVIYEQFF. The nucleotide sequence reads as follows: TGCGCCAGCAGCCAAGGAAACCCCCTAGCGGGAGTTATCTATGAGCAGTTCTTC.